This TCR beta chain emerged from a study of blood T cells in healthy people across ages. Primers used in a second PCR of about 7 to 12 cycles were a sample-barcoded 5' primer and a J-beta primer mix. One entry per CDR3 protein results from TCRdb running MiXCR on the 5' RACE reads. The sample lists 780,000 or so distinct CDR3 sequences, about 61% occurring once. CDR1 and CDR2 (germline): KGHSH, LQKENI. This CDR3 spans 12 amino acids. V was pared by 3 bases and J by 6 bases, with 9 bases between. In terms of origin and age, donors were healthy Caucasian individuals from Russia aged roughly 6 to 90. Donors each provided around 9 milliliters of peripheral blood. Overall study findings and caveats: The percentage of naive T cells correlated strongly with TCR beta diversity. Per million T cells, TCR beta diversity dropped roughly linearly as age increased.

In its sample, this clonotype was seen once. As yet, its antigen is unknown. This clonotype was obtained from a man aged 35 to 55 in good health. The rearrangement uses TRBV18 and TRBJ2-7; D is unresolved. The sequenced sample consisted of blood. The CDR3 protein is CASSPNNFEQYF. CDR3 coding DNA: TGTGCCAGCTCACCGAACAACTTCGAGCAGTACTTC.